This TCR beta chain was documented in a study of control samples from healthy donors and cancer patients. Method: immunoSEQ multiplex PCR; TCRdb's copy keeps in-frame clones and lacks some. The table includes some 120,000 clones, about nine tenths detected once. Germline V lookup: CDR1 GTSNPN, CDR2 SVGIG (reference sequence). Trimming pared 3 bases from V and 3 bases from J, leaving 12 bases between. There are 14 residues in the CDR3. This clone was observed once. This sequence was found in a man in his forties in good health. Sequenced sample: blood. The rearrangement uses TRBV30 and TRBJ1-5; D perhaps matches TRBD1 (5 bases). CDR3 region: CAWREDSFNQPQHF. The CDR3 region has the DNA TGTGCCTGGAGAGAAGACAGCTTCAATCAGCCCCAGCATTTT.